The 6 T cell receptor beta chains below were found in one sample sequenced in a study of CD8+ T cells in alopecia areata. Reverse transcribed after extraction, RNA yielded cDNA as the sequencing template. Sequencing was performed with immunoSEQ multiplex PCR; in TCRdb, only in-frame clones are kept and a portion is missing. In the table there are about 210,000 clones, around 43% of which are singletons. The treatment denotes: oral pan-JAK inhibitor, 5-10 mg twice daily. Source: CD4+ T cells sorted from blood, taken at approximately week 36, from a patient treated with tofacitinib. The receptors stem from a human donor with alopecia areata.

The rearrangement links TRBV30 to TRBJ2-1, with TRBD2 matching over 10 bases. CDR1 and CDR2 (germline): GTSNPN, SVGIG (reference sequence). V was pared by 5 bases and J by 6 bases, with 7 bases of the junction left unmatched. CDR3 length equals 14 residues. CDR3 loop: CAWVSLAGLNEQFF. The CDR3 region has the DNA TGTGCCTGGGTCTCACTAGCGGGACTCAATGAGCAGTTCTTC.

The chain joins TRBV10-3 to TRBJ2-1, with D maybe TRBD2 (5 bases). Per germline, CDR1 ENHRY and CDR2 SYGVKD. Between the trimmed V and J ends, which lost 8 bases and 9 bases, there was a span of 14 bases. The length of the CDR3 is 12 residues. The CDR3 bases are TGTGCCATCGGTCGGGGAGTAGGTGAGCAGTTCTTC. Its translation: CAIGRGVGEQFF.

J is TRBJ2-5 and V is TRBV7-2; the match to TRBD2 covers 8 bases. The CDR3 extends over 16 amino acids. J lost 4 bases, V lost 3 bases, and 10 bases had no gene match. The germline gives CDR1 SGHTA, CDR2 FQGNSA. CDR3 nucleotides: TGTGCCAGCAGCTTTTCACCGGCGGGAGGTAGAGAGACCCAGTACTTC. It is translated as CASSFSPAGGRETQYF. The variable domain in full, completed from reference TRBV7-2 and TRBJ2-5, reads GAGVSQSPSNKVTEKGKDVELRCDPISGHTALYWYRQSLGQGLEFLIYFQGNSAPDKSGLPSDRFSAERTGGSVSTLTIQRTQQEDSAVYLCASSFSPAGGRETQYFGPGTRLLVL.

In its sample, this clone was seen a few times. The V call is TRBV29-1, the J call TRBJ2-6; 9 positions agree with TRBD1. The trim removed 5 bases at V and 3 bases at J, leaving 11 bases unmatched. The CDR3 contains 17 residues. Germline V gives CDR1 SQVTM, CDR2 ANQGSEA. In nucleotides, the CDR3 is TGCAGCGTTTCGAACAGGGGGCTGACGGTTGGGGCCAACGTCCTGACTTTC. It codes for CSVSNRGLTVGANVLTF. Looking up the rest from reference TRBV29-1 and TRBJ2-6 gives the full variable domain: SAVISQKPSRDICQRGTSLTIQCQVDSQVTMMFWYRQQPGQSLTLIATANQGSEATYESGFVIDKFPISRPNLTFSTLTVSNMSPEDSSIYLCSVSNRGLTVGANVLTFGAGSRLTVL.

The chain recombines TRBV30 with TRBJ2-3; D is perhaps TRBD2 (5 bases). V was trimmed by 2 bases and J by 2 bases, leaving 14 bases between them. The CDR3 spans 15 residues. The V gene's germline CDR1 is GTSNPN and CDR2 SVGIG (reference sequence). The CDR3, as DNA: TGTGCCTGGAGTTCCCGAGCCGGGATCACAGATACGCAGTATTTT. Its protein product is CAWSSRAGITDTQYF.

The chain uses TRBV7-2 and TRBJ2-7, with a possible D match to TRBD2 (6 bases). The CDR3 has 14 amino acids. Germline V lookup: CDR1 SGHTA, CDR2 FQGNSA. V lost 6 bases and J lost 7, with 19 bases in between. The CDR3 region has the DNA TGTGCCAGCAGTCACCGGGACTCCCGTGTTGAGCAGTACTTC. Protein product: CASSHRDSRVEQYF.